The next 22 T cell receptor beta chains were all read from a single sample in a study of cytomegalovirus exposure and HLA in healthy donors. PCR used 60 Vbeta primers and 13 Jbeta primers. Generated by immunoSEQ multiplex PCR, the TCRdb table keeps only in-frame clones and is missing some. The sample carries 150,000 to 200,000 clones, about 84% recorded once. Sequenced sample: PBMCs. Receptors originate from a woman in her 30s in good health and CMV-seropositive.

This clone showed up just a few times. J is TRBJ2-7 and V is TRBV9; 7 bases match TRBD1. The CDR3 has 14 amino acids. CDR1 and CDR2 (germline): SGDLS, YYNGEE. The V and J ends lost 0 bases and 2 bases, in that order; junction bases with no gene match: 2. The CDR3 sequence is CASSVAGTAYEQYF. The CDR3 DNA reads TGTGCCAGCAGCGTAGCCGGGACAGCCTACGAGCAGTACTTC.

The genes are TRBV21-1 and TRBJ1-2; TRBD1, as called in the table, went unchecked against the DNA. TRBV21-1 is an annotated pseudogene. The CDR3 totals 15 residues. The CDR3 sequence is CASSKRGKELEGYTF. CDR3 nucleotides: TGTGCCAGCAGCAAAAGGGGGAAGGAGCTAGAGGGCTACACCTTC.

V gene TRBV4-1 combines with J gene TRBJ2-3, with D possibly being TRBD1 (6 bases). Germline values: CDR1 MGHRA, CDR2 YSYEKL. CDR3 size: 16 residues. V gave up 4 bases and J gave up 2 bases, with 16 bases separating them. CDR3 region: CASSLRPGGNTDTQYF. CDR3 in DNA: TGCGCCAGCAGCCTGCGCCCTGGGGGCAACACAGATACGCAGTATTTT.

This clone turned up a few times. This chain joins TRBV18 and TRBJ1-5, with D unresolved. V was pared by 2 bases and J by 6 bases, with 11 bases between. Germline CDR1 KGHSH, CDR2 LQKENI. CDR3 size: 14 residues. CDR3 loop: CASSPEGFGQPQHF. In DNA, the CDR3 is TGTGCCAGCTCACCAGAGGGTTTCGGTCAGCCCCAGCATTTT.

The chain couples TRBV30 to TRBJ1-5, with a weak D call TRBD1 (6 bases). V was cut by 0 bases and J by 5 bases, with 11 bases left in between. Germline V CDR1 and CDR2: GTSNPN, SVGIG (reference sequence). The CDR3 has 14 amino acids. As DNA, the CDR3 is TGTGCCTGGAGTGTAGTGACAGGCGATCAGCCCCAGCATTTT. It is translated as CAWSVVTGDQPQHF.

The chain recombines TRBV11-2 with TRBJ2-7, with 9 bases that match TRBD1. The junction had 9 bases not matched to a gene; V was cut back by 6 bases and J by 3 bases. Germline V gives CDR1 SGHAT, CDR2 FQNNGV. The CDR3 runs to 15 residues. The CDR3 loop reads CASRSPGTGNYEQYF. The CDR3 bases are TGTGCCAGCAGGTCCCCCGGGACAGGGAACTACGAGCAGTACTTC.

This sequence joins TRBV5-4 and TRBJ2-5; possibly TRBD1 for D (8 bases). Per the germline V gene, CDR1 is SGHNT and CDR2 is YYREEE (reference sequence). The CDR3 consists of 14 residues. Trimming left V 4 bases short and J 3 bases short, with 13 bases between. The CDR3 region is CASSRQGREETQYF. The CDR3 nucleotides are TGTGCCAGCAGCCGACAGGGGAGGGAAGAGACCCAGTACTTC.

The genes are TRBV5-6 and TRBJ2-5; 9 nucleotides match TRBD2. With the DNA end fitting TRBJ2-7 better, the J assignment may be wrong. Germline V gene lookup returns CDR1 SGHDT and CDR2 YYEEEE. The CDR3 sequence is 16 residues long. CDR3 loop: CASSPDGLAYSYEQYF. The DNA for the CDR3 is TGTGCCAGCAGCCCTGACGGACTAGCGTACTCCTACGAGCAGTACTTC.

The V gene is TRBV28, the J gene TRBJ2-5, with TRBD1 matching over 11 bases. CDR3 length equals 16 residues. Germline V gene lookup returns CDR1 MDHEN and CDR2 SYDVKM. J gave up 4 bases and V 6 bases, and 10 bases lay outside the gene matches. CDR3: CASSRPPGTGGETQYF. For the CDR3, the DNA is TGTGCCAGCAGCCGCCCCCCCGGGACAGGGGGAGAGACCCAGTACTTC.

V usage is TRBV27 and J usage is TRBJ2-7; 10 bases are shared with TRBD1. The CDR3 runs 15 residues. V shed 6 bases, J shed 4 bases, and the junction held 9 bases outside the gene matches. The germline gives CDR1 MNHEY, CDR2 SMNVEV (reference sequence). CDR3 nucleotides: TGTGCCAGCAGCTCTCTCAGGGACAGGGGTTACGAGCAGTACTTC. Its protein is CASSSLRDRGYEQYF.

The J gene is TRBJ2-3, the V gene TRBV13; possibly TRBD2 for D (6 bases). This CDR3 comprises 17 residues. Germline CDR1 reads PRHDT; CDR2 reads FYEKMQ (reference sequence). The V and J ends lost 4 bases and 2 bases respectively, with 19 bases between them. CDR3 nucleotide sequence: TGTGCCAGCAGCTCGTTAGCCGGGACTCCGATCACAGATACGCAGTATTTT. The encoded protein is CASSSLAGTPITDTQYF.

This clone has only a few counts. The V gene is TRBV6-1, the J gene TRBJ1-5; D is possibly TRBD1 (5 bases). V lost 8 bases to trimming and J lost 5 bases, with 13 bases between them. CDR3 length: 13 amino acids. Germline V gene sequence: CDR1 MNHNS, CDR2 SASEGT. For the CDR3, the DNA is TGTGCCAGCGGGGGGATGGTAGATCAGCCCCAGCATTTT. This gives the protein CASGGMVDQPQHF.

This rearrangement joins TRBV11-1 to TRBJ2-1; D is perhaps TRBD2 (6 bases). Trimming removed 1 base from V and 6 bases from J, with 13 bases in between. In germline, CDR1 is SGHAT, CDR2 FQDESV (reference sequence). CDR3 size: 15 residues. In nucleotides, the CDR3 is TGTGCCAGCAGCTTAGGACTAGGGGATCGCAATGAGCAGTTCTTC. Its protein is CASSLGLGDRNEQFF.

The gene calls are TRBV6-1 and TRBJ2-3; a weak D match, TRBD1 (5 bases). The germline CDR1 and CDR2 sequences are MNHNS and SASEGT. V was trimmed by 0 bases and J by 7 bases, leaving 5 bases between them. The CDR3 sequence is 12 residues long. CDR3: CASSEAGHTQYF. In DNA form, the CDR3 reads TGTGCCAGCAGTGAAGCGGGGCATACGCAGTATTTT.

The rearrangement links TRBV18 to TRBJ2-3; 11 bases match TRBD2. The V and J ends lost 3 bases and 5 bases, in that order; junction bases with no gene match: 4. This CDR3 is built from 15 residues. Looked up from germline, CDR1 is KGHSH and CDR2 is LQKENI. CDR3 nucleotides: TGTGCCAGCTCACCGACTAGCGGGAATGGAGATACGCAGTATTTT. Encoded protein: CASSPTSGNGDTQYF.

This clone was seen a few times. This chain links TRBV29-1 with TRBJ1-5; the match to TRBD1 covers 9 bases. The length of the CDR3 is 13 residues. The V gene end was trimmed by 6 bases and the J gene end by 4 bases; junction bases not matched to a gene: 4. Germline CDR1 and CDR2: SQVTM and ANQGSEA. CDR3 in DNA: TGCAGCGTCTCGGGACAGGGTAATCAGCCCCAGCATTTT. Residues: CSVSGQGNQPQHF.

This clone was detected a few times. The chain has TRBV30 and TRBJ2-2; D gene unclear. Per germline, CDR1 GTSNPN and CDR2 SVGIG (reference sequence). The CDR3 is made up of 12 amino acids. The ends were cut back, 0 bases at V and 6 bases at J, with 5 bases in the middle. The DNA of the CDR3 is TGTGCCTGGAGTGTATCTTCCGGGGAGCTGTTTTTT. Its protein product is CAWSVSSGELFF. The entire variable domain, with the rest obtained from reference TRBV30 and TRBJ2-2, is as follows: SQTIHQWPATLVQPVGSPLSLECTVEGTSNPNLYWYRQAAGRGLQLLFYSVGIGQISSEVPQNLSASRPQDRQFILSSKKLLLSDSGFYLCAWSVSSGELFFGEGSRLTVL.

This clone came up a few times. J is TRBJ2-7 and V is TRBV5-5, with unresolved D. From germline, CDR1 is SGHKS and CDR2 YYEKEE (reference sequence). V lost 5 bases and J 0 bases, leaving 21 bases between the germline ends. CDR3 length: 17 residues. CDR3 bases: TGTGCCAGCAGGGGTCAGCCAGGCAGCATATTCTCCTACGAGCAGTACTTC. It encodes CASRGQPGSIFSYEQYF.

The chain is built from TRBV27 and TRBJ2-1; D possibly corresponds to TRBD1 (7 bases). Germline CDR1 reads MNHEY; CDR2 reads SMNVEV (reference sequence). The CDR3 length is 15 residues. V lost 2 bases and J 2 bases, leaving 10 bases between the germline ends. The chain's CDR3 is CASSLAGGPYNEQFF. In nucleotides, the CDR3 is TGTGCCAGCAGTTTAGCAGGGGGGCCCTACAATGAGCAGTTCTTC.

The gene calls are TRBV28 and TRBJ1-4; 8 bases agree with TRBD1. V gave up 3 bases and J gave up 0 bases; unmatched junction bases: 21. Germline CDR1 reads MDHEN; CDR2 reads SYDVKM. The CDR3 sequence is 22 residues long. The CDR3 protein is CASSFRSGIYRGNGATNEKLFF. The CDR3 DNA is TGTGCCAGCAGTTTTAGGTCGGGGATCTACAGGGGGAACGGGGCAACTAATGAAAAACTGTTTTTT.

This chain joins TRBV10-3 and TRBJ1-1, with D possibly matching TRBD1 (6 bases). Trimming left V 5 bases short and J 1 base short, with 8 bases between. Germline assignment: CDR1 ENHRY and CDR2 SYGVKD. The CDR3 is made up of 13 amino acids. CDR3 sequence: CAISQGGNTEAFF. Here the CDR3 DNA reads TGTGCCATCAGTCAAGGGGGGAACACTGAAGCTTTCTTT.

This chain joins TRBV7-6 and TRBJ1-2; 7 bases are shared with TRBD1. Germline loops: CDR1 SGHVS, CDR2 FNYEAQ. This CDR3 is built from 15 residues. Trimming cost V 5 bases and J 3 bases; bases outside gene matches: 9. The CDR3 coding sequence is TGTGCCAGCAGCCCATACAGGGGAACGGACTATGGCTACACCTTC. Amino acids: CASSPYRGTDYGYTF.